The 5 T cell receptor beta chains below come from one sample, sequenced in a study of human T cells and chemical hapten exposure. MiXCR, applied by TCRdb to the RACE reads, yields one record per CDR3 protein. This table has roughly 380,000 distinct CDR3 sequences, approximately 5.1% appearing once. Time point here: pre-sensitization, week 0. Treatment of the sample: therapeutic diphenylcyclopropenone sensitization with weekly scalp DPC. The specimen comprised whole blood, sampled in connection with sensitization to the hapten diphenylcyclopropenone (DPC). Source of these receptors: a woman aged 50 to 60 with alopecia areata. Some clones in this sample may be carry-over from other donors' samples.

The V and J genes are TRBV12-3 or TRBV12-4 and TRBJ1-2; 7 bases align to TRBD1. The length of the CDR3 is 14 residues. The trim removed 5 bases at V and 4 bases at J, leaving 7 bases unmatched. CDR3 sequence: CASSMTGTGYGYTF. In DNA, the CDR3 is TGTGCCAGCAGTATGACAGGGACCGGCTATGGCTACACCTTC.

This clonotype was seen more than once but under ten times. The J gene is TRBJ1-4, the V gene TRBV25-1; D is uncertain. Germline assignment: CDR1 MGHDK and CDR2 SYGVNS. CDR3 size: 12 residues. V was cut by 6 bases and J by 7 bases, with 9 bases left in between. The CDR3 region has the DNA TGTGCCAGCAGCCCTTCAGGTGAAAAACTGTTTTTT. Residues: CASSPSGEKLFF.

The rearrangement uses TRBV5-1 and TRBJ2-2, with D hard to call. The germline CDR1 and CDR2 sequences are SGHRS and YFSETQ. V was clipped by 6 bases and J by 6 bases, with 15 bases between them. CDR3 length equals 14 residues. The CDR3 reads CASKSTVSAGELFF. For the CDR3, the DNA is TGCGCCAGCAAATCTACAGTATCCGCCGGGGAGCTGTTTTTT.

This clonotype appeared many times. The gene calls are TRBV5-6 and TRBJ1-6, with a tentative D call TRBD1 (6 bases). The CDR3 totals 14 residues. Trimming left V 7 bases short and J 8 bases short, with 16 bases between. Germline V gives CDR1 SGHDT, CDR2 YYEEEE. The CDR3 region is CASCEGVLDSPLHF. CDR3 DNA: TGTGCCAGCTGCGAGGGGGTTTTGGATTCACCCCTCCACTTT. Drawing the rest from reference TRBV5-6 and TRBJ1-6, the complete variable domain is DAGVTQSPTHLIKTRGQQVTLRCSPKSGHDTVSWYQQALGQGPQFIFQYYEEEERQRGNFPDRFSGHQFPNYSSELNVNALLLGDSALYLCASCEGVLDSPLHFGNGTRLTVT.

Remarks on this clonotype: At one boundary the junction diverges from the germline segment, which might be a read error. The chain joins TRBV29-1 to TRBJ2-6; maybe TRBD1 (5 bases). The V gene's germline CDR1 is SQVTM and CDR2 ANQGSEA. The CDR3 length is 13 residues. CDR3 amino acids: CSVGNPGANVLSF. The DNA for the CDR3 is TGCAGCGTTGGGAACCCTGGGGCCAACGTCCTGAGTTTC.